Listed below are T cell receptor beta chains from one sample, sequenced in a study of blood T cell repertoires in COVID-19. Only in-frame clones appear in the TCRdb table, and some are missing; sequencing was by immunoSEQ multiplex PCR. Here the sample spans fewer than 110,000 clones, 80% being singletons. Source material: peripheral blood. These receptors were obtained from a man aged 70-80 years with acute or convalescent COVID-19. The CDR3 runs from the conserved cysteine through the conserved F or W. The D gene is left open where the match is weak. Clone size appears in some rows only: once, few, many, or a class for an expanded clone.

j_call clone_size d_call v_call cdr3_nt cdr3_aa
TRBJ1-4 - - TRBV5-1 TGCGCCAGCAGCCGCACAGGGAATGAAAAACTGTTTTTT CASSRTGNEKLFF
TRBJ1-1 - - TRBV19 TGTGCCAGTAGTTCGGGCGGGGGTTCGATCGCAGCTTTCTTT CASSSGGGSIAAFF
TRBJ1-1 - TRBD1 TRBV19 TGTGCCAGTAGTATCGTAGGGGGCATCACTGAAGCTTTCTTT CASSIVGGITEAFF
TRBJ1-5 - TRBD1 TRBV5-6 TGTGCCAGCAGCTCCAGGACAGGGGGAGTAGGTCAGCCCCAGCATTTT CASSSRTGGVGQPQHF
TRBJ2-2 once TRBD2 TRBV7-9 TGTGCCAGCAGCCTGACTAGCGGGGGTGCGAACACCGGGGAGCTGTTTTTT CASSLTSGGANTGELFF
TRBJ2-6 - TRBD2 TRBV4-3 TGCGCCAGCAGCCGGGGGACTAGCGTGGGCTCTGGGGCCAACGTCCTGACTTTC CASSRGTSVGSGANVLTF
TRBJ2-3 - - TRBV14 TGTGCCAGCAGCCAAGCGGGGGGCACAGATACGCAGTATTTT CASSQAGGTDTQYF
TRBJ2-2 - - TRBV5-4 TGTGCCAGCAGCTTCCAGGGGCGGACCGGGGAGCTGTTTTTT CASSFQGRTGELFF
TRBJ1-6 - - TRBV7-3 TGTGCCAGCAGCTTAACGGGGGCGGAGAATTCACCCCTCCACTTT CASSLTGAENSPLHF
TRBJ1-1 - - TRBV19 TGTGCCAGTAGTCCCGCGGCGAATCTCAACACTGAAGCTTTCTTT CASSPAANLNTEAFF
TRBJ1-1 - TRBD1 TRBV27 TGTGCCAGCAGTCCGCGGGGAGGACAGGGGATAACTGAAGCTTTCTTT CASSPRGGQGITEAFF
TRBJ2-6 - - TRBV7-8 TGTGCCAGCAGGAGCCCCACCACAGGTCGCTCTGGGGCCAACGTCCTGACTTTC CASRSPTTGRSGANVLTF
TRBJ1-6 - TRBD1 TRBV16 TGTGCCAGCAGCCAGAGACAGGGTTATAATTCACCCCTCCACTTT CASSQRQGYNSPLHF
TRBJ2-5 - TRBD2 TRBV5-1 TGCGCCAGCAGCCTCACGGGGGGGGTCCAAGAGACCCAGTACTTC CASSLTGGVQETQYF
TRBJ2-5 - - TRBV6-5 TGTGCCAGTCGCGGATCGGAGACCCAGTACTTC CASRGSETQYF
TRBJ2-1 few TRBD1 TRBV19 TGTGCCAGTAGTATGGGGGCAGGGGGCTTACGCAATGAGCAGTTCTTC CASSMGAGGLRNEQFF
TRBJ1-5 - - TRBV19 TGTGCCAGTAGTACGCCCCCAGGGTTTGAATTAAGCAATCAGCCCCAGCATTTT CASSTPPGFELSNQPQHF
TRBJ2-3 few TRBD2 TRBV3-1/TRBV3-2 TGTGCCAGCAGCCACGCTAGCGGGGGTCGCACAGATACGCAGTATTTT CASSHASGGRTDTQYF
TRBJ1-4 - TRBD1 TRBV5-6 TGTGCCAGCAGCAGGACAGGGTTTGCAACTAATGAAAAACTGTTTTTT CASSRTGFATNEKLFF
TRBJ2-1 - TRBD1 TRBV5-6 TGTGCCAGCAGCTCCCAGGGGGCAGATGAGCAGTTCTTC CASSSQGADEQFF
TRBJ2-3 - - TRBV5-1 TGCGCCAGCAGCTTGGGGGTGGGAGCAAGCACAGATACGCAGTATTTT CASSLGVGASTDTQYF
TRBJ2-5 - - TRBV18 TGTGCCAGCTCACGGGGGGGCCCCCAAGAGACCCAGTACTTC CASSRGGPQETQYF
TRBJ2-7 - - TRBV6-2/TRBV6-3 TGTGCCAGCAGTTACTCGAGTGTTTCCGGGTTTAGCTCCTACGAGCAGTACTTC CASSYSSVSGFSSYEQYF
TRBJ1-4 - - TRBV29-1 TGCAGCGTCCGGACATCGGGTGGGGAAAAACTGTTTTTT CSVRTSGGEKLFF
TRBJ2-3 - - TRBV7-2 TGTGCCAGCAGCTCCCGACTGGGTGGCACAGATACGCAGTATTTT CASSSRLGGTDTQYF
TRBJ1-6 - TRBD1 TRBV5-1 TGCGCCAGCAGCTTGACAGGGGATATGAATTCACCCCTCCACTTT CASSLTGDMNSPLHF
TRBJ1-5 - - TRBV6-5 TGTGCCAGTGCACAGAGCTCCAGCAATCAGCCCCAGCATTTT CASAQSSSNQPQHF